The 14 T cell receptor beta chains reported below all come from one sample, sequenced in a study of early T cells in non-severe SARS-CoV-2 infection. MiXCR, applied by TCRdb to the 5' RACE reads, yields one record per CDR3 protein. In the table there are some 64,000 distinct CDR3 sequences, 20% of which are singletons. Source: whole blood, taken at baseline. These receptors came from an adult who was a healthcare worker with PCR-confirmed SARS-CoV-2 infection or an uninfected control (not recorded which).

This clonotype was recorded a few times. This chain links TRBV7-3 with TRBJ2-3; a possible D gene is TRBD2 (5 bases). Deletions cut 2 bases from V and 0 bases from J, with 9 bases between. This CDR3 has 15 residues. Germline V gene data show CDR1 as SGHTA and CDR2 as FQGTGA. CDR3 region: CASSLGRGSTDTQYF. The CDR3 bases are TGTGCCAGCAGCTTAGGTCGGGGTAGCACAGATACGCAGTATTTT. The variable domain in full, completed from reference TRBV7-3 and TRBJ2-3, reads GAGVSQTPSNKVTEKGKYVELRCDPISGHTALYWYRQSLGQGPEFLIYFQGTGAADDSGLPNDRFFAVRPEGSVSTLKIQRTERGDSAVYLCASSLGRGSTDTQYFGPGTRLTVL.

This clonotype was seen a few times. V and J are TRBV7-6 and TRBJ2-3, with 10 positions matching TRBD2. Trimming removed 5 bases from V and 5 bases from J; junction bases left unmatched: 19. The CDR3 totals 19 residues. Germline V gives CDR1 SGHVS, CDR2 FNYEAQ. DNA of the CDR3: TGTGCCAGCAGCCCTCTTGGGGACATAGCGGGGGGCCCTGGAGATACGCAGTATTTT. This codes for CASSPLGDIAGGPGDTQYF.

This clonotype appeared a few times. The junction does not match germline at one end; this may be a read error. The rearrangement links TRBV2 to TRBJ2-1; 12 positions match TRBD2. CDR1 is SNHLY and CDR2 is FYNNEI in the germline V gene. This CDR3 has 17 residues. The CDR3 spells CATSEIRGLAGYNEQFF. The CDR3 nucleotides are TGTGCCACCAGTGAAATTAGAGGACTAGCGGGGTACAATGAGCAGTTCTTC.

The chain carries TRBV19 and TRBJ1-2; D possibly corresponds to TRBD1 (5 bases). There are 14 residues in the CDR3. V gave up 5 bases and J gave up 8 bases, with 18 bases separating them. From germline, CDR1 is LNHDA and CDR2 SQIVND (reference sequence). The CDR3 DNA reads as TGTGCCAGTAGTTCCCTTGGGGACCGTGGAGGCTACACCTTC. It encodes CASSSLGDRGGYTF.

The chain joins TRBV19 to TRBJ2-4; 9 nucleotides match TRBD1. The CDR3 sequence is 17 residues long. J gave up 8 bases and V 7 bases, and 18 bases lay outside the gene matches. Germline lookup yields CDR1 LNHDA and CDR2 SQIVND (reference sequence). The CDR3 loop reads CASTPRGTGRGGYIQYF. The CDR3 nucleotides read TGTGCCAGTACCCCTAGGGGGACAGGGCGAGGTGGCTACATTCAGTACTTC.

This clonotype has just a few counts. The chain employs TRBV5-1 and TRBJ1-4; possibly TRBD1 for D (6 bases). The germline CDR1 and CDR2 sequences are SGHRS and YFSETQ. V lost 3 bases and J 0 bases, leaving 18 bases between the germline ends. This CDR3 comprises 18 residues. The CDR3 sequence: CASSSSRGEVATNEKLFF. The CDR3 DNA is TGCGCCAGCAGCTCATCGAGGGGGGAAGTTGCAACTAATGAAAAACTGTTTTTT.

CDR3 sequence reads: CASSQQGTAGELFF. The CDR3 DNA reads TGTGCCAGCAGCCAACAGGGGACAGCCGGGGAGCTGTTTTTT. The genes are TRBV11-2 and TRBJ2-2; 7 bases align to TRBD1. The CDR3 runs to 14 residues. V was pared by 5 bases and J by 6 bases, with 6 bases of the junction left unmatched. Germline CDR1 reads SGHAT; CDR2 reads FQNNGV.

This clonotype turned up a few times. The chain carries TRBV5-1 and TRBJ1-2; TRBD1 is a possible D gene (6 bases). The CDR3 runs 14 residues. CDR1 is SGHRS and CDR2 is YFSETQ in the germline V gene. V was shortened by 3 bases and J by 3 bases, with 12 bases between the two germline ends. CDR3: CASSSTGTHYGYTF. CDR3 DNA sequence: TGCGCCAGCAGCTCCACCGGGACACACTATGGCTACACCTTC. Based on the CDR3 plus reference TRBV5-1 and TRBJ1-2, the full variable domain is KAGVTQTPRYLIKTRGQQVTLSCSPISGHRSVSWYQQTPGQGLQFLFEYFSETQRNKGNFPGRFSGRQFSNSRSEMNVSTLELGDSALYLCASSSTGTHYGYTFGSGTRLTVV.

This clonotype turned up a few times. This rearrangement joins TRBV5-1 to TRBJ1-1, with TRBD1 identical over 7 bases. This CDR3 has 13 residues. V lost 5 bases, J lost 0 bases, and 1 base stayed unmatched. Looked up from germline, CDR1 is SGHRS and CDR2 is YFSETQ. The CDR3 is CASRTGMNTEAFF. The CDR3 region has the DNA TGCGCCAGCAGGACAGGGATGAACACTGAAGCTTTCTTT. Variable domain in full (rest from reference TRBV5-1 and TRBJ1-1): KAGVTQTPRYLIKTRGQQVTLSCSPISGHRSVSWYQQTPGQGLQFLFEYFSETQRNKGNFPGRFSGRQFSNSRSEMNVSTLELGDSALYLCASRTGMNTEAFFGQGTRLTVV.

This clonotype was seen only a few times. The germline gene is not matched at one end of the junction; a read error may be the cause. The CDR3 reads CASSFAGQGHF. CDR3 nucleotides: TGTGCCAGCAGCTTCGCGGGACAGGGTCACTTC. The chain is built from TRBV7-2 and TRBJ2-1, with 9 bases fitting TRBD1. The CDR3 extends over 11 amino acids. Germline values: CDR1 SGHTA, CDR2 FQGNSA.

This clonotype was seen only a few times. Its ends do not fully match the called genes, so a read error is possible. V and J are TRBV10-3 and TRBJ2-5; 8 bases line up with TRBD2. CDR3 length equals 16 residues. Germline V gene lookup returns CDR1 ENHRY and CDR2 SYGVKD. This CDR3 reads CASSEGQRGIQETQYF. CDR3 coding DNA: TGTGCCAGCAGTGAGGGTCAGCGGGGGATTCAAGAGACCCAGTACTTC.

This clonotype was found a few times. V is TRBV4-2 and J is TRBJ2-1; TRBD2 matches at 16 bases. Germline CDR1 and CDR2: LGHNA and YNFKEQ. V was pared by 0 bases and J by 6 bases, with 2 bases of the junction left unmatched. The CDR3 covers 17 residues. CDR3 coding DNA: TGTGCCAGCAGCCAAGATGGGACTAGCGGGGGGGGCAATGAGCAGTTCTTC. Translation gives CASSQDGTSGGGNEQFF.

This clonotype was seen more than once but under ten times. The chain recombines TRBV7-9 with TRBJ2-3; no clear D. The CDR3 is 13 amino acids. Trimming shortened V by 0 bases and J by 4 bases, and 5 bases separated the two germline ends. Germline-derived CDR1 and CDR2 are SEHNR and FQNEAQ (reference sequence). The CDR3 is CASSLAGSDTQYF. The CDR3 bases are TGTGCCAGCAGCTTAGCGGGTTCAGATACGCAGTATTTT.

This clonotype was counted once. The rearrangement joins TRBV20-1 to TRBJ2-4; D ambiguous. The V end was cut by 6 bases, the J end by 4 bases, with 13 bases between. Germline CDR1 and CDR2: DFQATT and SNEGSKA (reference sequence). The CDR3 extends over 13 amino acids. CDR3 residues: CSAPSIGKNIQYF. The CDR3 nucleotides are TGCAGTGCCCCTTCGATAGGGAAAAACATTCAGTACTTC.